The T cell receptor beta chain under discussion was sequenced for a study of blood T cell repertoires in COVID-19. Clones were read by immunoSEQ multiplex PCR, and TCRdb kept only the in-frame ones, dropping some. The sample has approximately 330,000 clones, roughly 90% seen once. The clonotype comes from a woman between 50 and 59 years old with active or convalescent COVID-19. The sequencing sample was made of peripheral blood.

The CDR3 bases are TGCAGCCAAACACAGGGCAGACGGGCTTTCTTT. It translates to CSQTQGRRAFF. The rearrangement joins TRBV29-1 to TRBJ1-1; perhaps TRBD1 as D (6 bases). V lost 8 bases and J lost 11, with 18 bases in between. Germline CDR1 and CDR2: SQVTM and ANQGSEA. The CDR3 consists of 11 residues.